One sample yielded the 8 T cell receptor beta chains listed below, sequenced in a study of CDR3 diversity in severe acne. TCRdb processed the PCR reads anew with MiXCR; each CDR3 protein has one entry. The data contain roughly 79,000 distinct CDR3 sequences, 45% to 55% of them seen just once; the ten biggest clones take up approximately 10%. The material sequenced was blood. The receptors were sampled from a male donor with severe acne vulgaris.

Remarks on this clonotype: This may arise from a read error, as a much more abundant clone is one base away. No conserved phenylalanine or tryptophan ends this CDR3, so it is likely a read error. This rearrangement joins TRBV6-5 to TRBJ2-7; 10 positions agree with TRBD1. Trimming removed 5 bases from V and 0 bases from J; junction bases left unmatched: 1. Germline V gene data show CDR1 as MNHEY and CDR2 as SVGAGI. The CDR3 runs to 14 residues. CDR3 nucleotides: TGTGCCAGCAGTAGGGACAGGGGCTCCTACGAGCAGTACTCC. Protein sequence: CASSRDRGSYEQYS.

This clonotype was counted at least ten times. The chain links TRBV7-9 to TRBJ1-6; D unresolved. Trimming shortened V by 4 bases and J by 2 bases, and 3 bases separated the two germline ends. The germline V gene encodes CDR1 SEHNR and CDR2 FQNEAQ (reference sequence). The CDR3 spans 13 residues. The DNA of the CDR3 is TGTGCCAGCAGCTCGGCCTATAATTCACCCCTCCACTTT. It encodes CASSSAYNSPLHF.

This clonotype has a count of ten or more. The CDR3 loop reads CASSPAYTDTQYF. CDR3 nucleotides: TGCGCCAGCAGCCCCGCCTACACAGATACGCAGTATTTT. V is TRBV5-1 and J is TRBJ2-3; D unclear. Per the germline V gene, CDR1 is SGHRS and CDR2 is YFSETQ. The CDR3 is 13 amino acids. Trimming stripped 4 bases from V and 2 bases from J, with 8 bases between.

This clonotype was detected ten times or more. The chain has TRBV11-3 and TRBJ2-7; TRBD1 aligns across 9 bases. V was clipped by 5 bases and J by 6 bases; unmatched bases: 8. Germline V CDR1 and CDR2: SGHNT, YENEEA. CDR3 size: 14 residues. The CDR3, as DNA: TGTGCCAGCAGCCCGAGGGACAGGGAGACCGAGCAGTACTTC. Residues: CASSPRDRETEQYF.

With respect to this clonotype: In this CDR3 the conserved last residue, phenylalanine or tryptophan, is missing, so a read error is likely. This chain uses TRBV16 with TRBJ1-4; D unresolved. The V gene lost 2 bases and the J gene lost 8 bases, with 9 bases spanning the gap. Germline values: CDR1 KGHSY, CDR2 FQNENV. This CDR3 comprises 13 residues. CDR3 sequence (DNA): TGTGCCAGCAGCCAACGGGCAGTAGAAAAACTGTTTCTT. This codes for CASSQRAVEKLFL.

Comments on this clonotype: A read error is possible here, since a much larger clone lies one base away. The chain links TRBV7-9 to TRBJ1-4; D not resolved. Germline V lookup: CDR1 SEHNR, CDR2 FQNEAQ (reference sequence). The CDR3 spans 10 residues. Trimming removed 8 bases at V and 10 bases at J, with 8 bases between. The chain's CDR3 is CASGYGKLFF. CDR3 nucleotides: TGTGCCAGCGGGTATGGAAAACTGTTTTTT.

V is TRBV7-9 and J is TRBJ1-6; D gene unclear. Germline V gene sequence: CDR1 SEHNR, CDR2 FQNEAQ (reference sequence). Trimming took off 3 bases at V and 17 bases at J, with 11 bases between the two ends. The CDR3 length is 11 residues. The CDR3 DNA follows: TGTGCCAGCAGCTTTAGCGGGAGTTTCCACTTT. It encodes CASSFSGSFHF.

Many counts were recorded for this clonotype. V and J are TRBV7-9 and TRBJ2-2; TRBD1 might be the D (5 bases). The CDR3 runs 17 residues. Germline values: CDR1 SEHNR, CDR2 FQNEAQ (reference sequence). V dropped 6 bases and J dropped 5 bases, with 22 bases sitting between them. The CDR3 spells CASRPTTYRRGTGELFF. As DNA, the CDR3 is TGTGCCAGCAGACCAACTACATACAGGAGAGGAACCGGGGAGCTGTTTTTT.